One T cell receptor (beta chain) is described in this entry. The same CDR3 arises from other DNA sequences in this sample as well. This specimen belongs to a study of blood T cell repertoires in COVID-19. Only in-frame clones appear in the TCRdb table, and some are missing; sequencing was by immunoSEQ multiplex PCR. The data show about 190,000 clones, 82% seen once. The CDR3 consists of 14 residues. Per the germline V gene, CDR1 is MNHEY and CDR2 is SMNVEV (reference sequence). V shed 2 bases and J 1 base; nucleotides not matched to a gene: 1. The source is a woman in her twenties or thirties with acute or convalescent COVID-19. This chain connects TRBV27 to TRBJ2-7; 8 bases agree with TRBD1. The sequenced sample was peripheral blood. The CDR3: CASSLTGGSYEQYF. The CDR3 coding sequence is TGTGCCAGCAGTTTAACAGGGGGGTCCTACGAGCAGTACTTC.